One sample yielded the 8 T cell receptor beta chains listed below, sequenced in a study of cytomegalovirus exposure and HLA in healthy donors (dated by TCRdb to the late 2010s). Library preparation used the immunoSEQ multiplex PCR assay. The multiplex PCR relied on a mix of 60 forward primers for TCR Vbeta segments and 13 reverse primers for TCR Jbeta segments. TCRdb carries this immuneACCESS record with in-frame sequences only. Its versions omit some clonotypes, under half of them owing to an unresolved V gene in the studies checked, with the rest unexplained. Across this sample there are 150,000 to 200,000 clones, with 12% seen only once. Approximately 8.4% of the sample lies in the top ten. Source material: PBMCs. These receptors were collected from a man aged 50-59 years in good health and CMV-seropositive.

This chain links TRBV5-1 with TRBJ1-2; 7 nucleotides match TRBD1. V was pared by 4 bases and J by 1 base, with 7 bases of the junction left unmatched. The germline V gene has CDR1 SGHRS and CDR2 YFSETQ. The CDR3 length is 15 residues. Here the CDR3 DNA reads TGCGCCAGCAGCCCATGGGACAGCCTTAACTATGGCTACACCTTC. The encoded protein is CASSPWDSLNYGYTF.

CDR3 residues: CASSRQGTFSPLHF. The DNA for the CDR3 is TGTGCCAGCAGCCGACAGGGGACGTTTTCACCCCTCCACTTT. The chain recombines TRBV6-5 with TRBJ1-6; 8 bases align to TRBD1. CDR3 size: 14 residues. Germline assignment: CDR1 MNHEY and CDR2 SVGAGI. V dropped 6 bases and J dropped 9; count of bases not matched to a gene: 7.

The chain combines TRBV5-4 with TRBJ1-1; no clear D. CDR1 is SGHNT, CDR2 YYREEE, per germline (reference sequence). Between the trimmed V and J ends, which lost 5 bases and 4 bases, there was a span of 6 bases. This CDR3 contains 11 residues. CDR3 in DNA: TGTGCCAGCAGTTCGAGCACTGAAGCTTTCTTT. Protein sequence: CASSSSTEAFF.

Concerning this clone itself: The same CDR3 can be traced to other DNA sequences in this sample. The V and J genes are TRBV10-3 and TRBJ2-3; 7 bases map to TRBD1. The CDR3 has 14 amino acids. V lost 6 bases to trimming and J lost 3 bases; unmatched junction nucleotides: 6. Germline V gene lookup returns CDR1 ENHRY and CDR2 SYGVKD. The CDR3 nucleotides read TGTGCCATCAGCCTAAACAGGGGAACAGATACGCAGTATTTT. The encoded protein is CAISLNRGTDTQYF.

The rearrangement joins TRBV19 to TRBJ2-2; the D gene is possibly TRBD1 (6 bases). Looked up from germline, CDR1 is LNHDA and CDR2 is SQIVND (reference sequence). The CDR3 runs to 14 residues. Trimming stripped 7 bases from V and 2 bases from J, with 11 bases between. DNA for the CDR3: TGTGCCAGTACGGGACACACAAACACCGGGGAGCTGTTTTTT. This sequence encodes CASTGHTNTGELFF.

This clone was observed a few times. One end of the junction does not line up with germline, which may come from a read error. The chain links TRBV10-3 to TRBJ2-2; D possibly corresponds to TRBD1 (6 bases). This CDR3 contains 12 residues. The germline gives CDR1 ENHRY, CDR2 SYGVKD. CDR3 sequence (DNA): TGTGCCATCAGTGATCTAGAGGGGGAGCCCCTTTTT. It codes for CAISDLEGEPLF.

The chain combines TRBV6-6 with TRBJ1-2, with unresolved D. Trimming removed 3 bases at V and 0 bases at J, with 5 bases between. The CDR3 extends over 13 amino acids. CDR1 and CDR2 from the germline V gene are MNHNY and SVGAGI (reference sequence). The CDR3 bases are TGTGCCAGCAGTTATTTAGCTAACTATGGCTACACCTTC. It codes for CASSYLANYGYTF.

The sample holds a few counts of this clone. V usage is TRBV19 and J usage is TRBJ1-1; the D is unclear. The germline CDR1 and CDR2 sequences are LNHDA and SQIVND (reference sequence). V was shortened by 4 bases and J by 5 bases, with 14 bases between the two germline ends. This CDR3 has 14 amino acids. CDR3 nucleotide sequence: TGTGCCAGTAGTACCCGGGGTCTCGGGACTGAAGCTTTCTTT. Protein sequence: CASSTRGLGTEAFF.